This TCR beta chain was identified in a study of blood T cell repertoires in COVID-19. Data came from immunoSEQ multiplex PCR; TCRdb stores just in-frame clones and leaves some out. The table lists approximately 490,000 clones, around 90% of them singletons. The CDR3 has 14 residues. Trimming removed 6 bases at V and 7 bases at J, with 18 bases between. CDR1 SEHNR and CDR2 FQNEAQ come from the germline V gene (reference sequence). The table lists this clone with a few counts. Across 20 to 25 US areas, participants ranged in age from about 18 to 100 years. This clonotype was obtained from a woman under 30 who had recovered from COVID-19. What was sequenced was PBMCs or T cells enriched from blood (not recorded which). The rearrangement links TRBV7-9 to TRBJ1-1; tentative D call: TRBD1 (6 bases). This CDR3 reads CASSPPWKGGEAFF. CDR3 coding DNA: TGTGCCAGCAGTCCCCCCTGGAAAGGGGGTGAAGCTTTCTTT. Full variable domain (missing parts from reference TRBV7-9 and TRBJ1-1): DTGVSQNPRHKITKRGQNVTFRCDPISEHNRLYWYRQTLGQGPEFLTYFQNEAQLEKSRLLSDRFSAERPKGSFSTLEIQRTEQGDSAMYLCASSPPWKGGEAFFGQGTRLTVV.